This TCR beta chain emerged from a study of PD-1 blockade in classical Hodgkin lymphoma. Study results and limitations: CD4+ TCR diversity, unlike CD8+, climbed significantly by C4D1. Reported baseline diversity: healthy donors highest, relapsed/refractory patients lowest. The causes of the repertoire differences, possibly disease activity or prior therapy, remain undefined. Patients starting nivolumab less than 1 year after ASCT had lower diversity and were excluded from later analyses.

In regard to this clone: Its specificity is unknown.

Profiled with immunoSEQ multiplex PCR; TCRdb holds only in-frame clones, not every one. The repertoire holds tens of thousands of clones, roughly nine tenths seen once, with 10% in the top ten. Time point in this sample: cycle 4 day 1 (C4D1), after five to seven weeks of nivolumab. Every patient experienced relapse after autologous stem cell transplantation, and brentuximab vedotin exposure varied. Trimming pared 4 bases from V and 7 bases from J, leaving 17 bases between. The CDR3 sequence is 15 residues long. CDR1 is SGHRS and CDR2 is YFSETQ in the germline V gene. The TCR comes from a human donor with classical Hodgkin lymphoma. The chain carries TRBV5-1 and TRBJ1-4; D perhaps matches TRBD1 (6 bases). The material was peripheral blood mononuclear cells (PBMCs), obtained before the fourth cycle of nivolumab. The CDR3 DNA sequence: TGCGCCAGCAGCCTACAAGGGGGGGAAGGTGAAAAACTGTTTTTT. Translating it yields CASSLQGGEGEKLFF.